Reported below is one T cell receptor (beta chain). What it recognizes is unknown. The sample originates from a study of T cell responses to AZD1222 COVID-19 vaccine. Study results and caveats: Dominant CD4 TCR responses targeted spike regions 160-218 and 743-854. The repertoires were collected only after the peak T cell response.

The CDR3 is 15 residues long. CDR1 and CDR2 (germline): LGHDT, YNNKEL (reference sequence). The V gene end was trimmed by 1 base and the J gene end by 6 bases; junction bases not matched to a gene: 5. TCRdb keeps only in-frame clones here, not all; method: immunoSEQ multiplex PCR. The sample lists some 150,000 clones, over 80% seen once, with roughly 4% in the top ten. The J gene is TRBJ1-5, the V gene TRBV3-1 (or the pseudogene TRBV3-2), with 8 bases that match TRBD1. The sample was peripheral blood, taken 28 days after the second dose of the MenACWY control vaccine. This TCR derives from an adult who received the MenACWY meningococcal vaccine as a control. The DNA of the CDR3 is TGTGCCAGCAGCCAAGGTTCGGGGACAGGTCAGCCCCAGCATTTT. Encoded protein: CASSQGSGTGQPQHF.